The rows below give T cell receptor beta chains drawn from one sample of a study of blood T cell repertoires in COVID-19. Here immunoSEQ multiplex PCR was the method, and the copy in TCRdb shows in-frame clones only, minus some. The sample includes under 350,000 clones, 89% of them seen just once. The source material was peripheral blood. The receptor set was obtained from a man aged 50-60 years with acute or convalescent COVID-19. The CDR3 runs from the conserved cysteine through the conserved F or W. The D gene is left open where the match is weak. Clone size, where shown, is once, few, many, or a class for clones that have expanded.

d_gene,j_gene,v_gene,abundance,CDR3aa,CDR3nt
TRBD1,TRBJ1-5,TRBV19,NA,CASSMNGQGYRQPQHF,TGTGCCAGTAGTATGAACGGACAGGGGTATCGACAGCCCCAGCATTTT
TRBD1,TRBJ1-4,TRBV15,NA,CATTNRDRATSTNEKLFF,TGTGCCACCACCAACCGGGACAGGGCTACCTCAACTAATGAAAAACTGTTTTTT
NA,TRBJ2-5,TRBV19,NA,CASSISVQETQYF,TGTGCCAGTAGTATCTCAGTTCAAGAGACCCAGTACTTC
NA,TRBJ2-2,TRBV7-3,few,CASSLQGQTGELFF,TGTGCCAGCAGTCTACAGGGACAAACCGGGGAGCTGTTTTTT
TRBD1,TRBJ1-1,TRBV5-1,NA,CASSSTGGDTEAFF,TGCGCCAGCAGCTCGACAGGGGGGGACACTGAAGCTTTCTTT
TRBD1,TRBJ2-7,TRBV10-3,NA,CAISESGTGGSYEQYF,TGTGCCATCAGTGAGTCAGGGACAGGGGGCTCCTACGAGCAGTACTTC
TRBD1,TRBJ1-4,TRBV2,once,CASRERPGGGEKLFF,TGTGCCAGCAGGGAACGACCAGGGGGCGGTGAAAAACTGTTTTTT
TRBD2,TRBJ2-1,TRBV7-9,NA,CASSSRLAGGFSYNEQFF,TGTGCCAGCAGCTCGAGACTAGCGGGGGGCTTCTCCTACAATGAGCAGTTCTTC
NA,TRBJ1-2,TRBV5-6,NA,CASSLGATSYTF,TGTGCCAGCAGCTTGGGCGCAACTAGCTACACCTTC
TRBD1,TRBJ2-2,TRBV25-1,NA,CASSRQGAYTGELFF,TGTGCCAGCAGTAGACAGGGGGCATACACCGGGGAGCTGTTTTTT
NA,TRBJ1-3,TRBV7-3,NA,CASSPTGDKAGNTIYF,TGTGCCAGCAGCCCTACGGGGGATAAAGCTGGAAACACCATATATTTT
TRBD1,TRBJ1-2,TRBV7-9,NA,CASSLAWGQGDYGYTF,TGTGCCAGCAGCTTAGCCTGGGGACAGGGCGACTATGGCTACACCTTC
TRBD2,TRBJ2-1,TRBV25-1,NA,CASREAGVYEQFF,TGTGCCAGCAGGGAAGCGGGGGTTTACGAGCAGTTCTTC
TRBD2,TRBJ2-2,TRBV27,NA,CATRLAGAPTGELFF,TGTGCCACCAGACTAGCGGGGGCCCCCACCGGGGAGCTGTTTTTT
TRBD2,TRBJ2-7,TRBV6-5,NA,CASSYALAGVYEQYF,TGTGCCAGCAGTTACGCGCTAGCGGGGGTATACGAGCAGTACTTC
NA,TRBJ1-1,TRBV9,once,CASSVGVASDQAFF,TGTGCCAGCAGCGTAGGAGTAGCGTCGGACCAAGCTTTCTTT
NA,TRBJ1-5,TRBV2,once,CASSDTYSNQPQHF,TGTGCCAGCAGTGACACTTATAGCAATCAGCCCCAGCATTTT
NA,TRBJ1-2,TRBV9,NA,CASSVDREGYGYTF,TGTGCCAGCAGCGTAGACAGGGAGGGCTATGGCTACACCTTC
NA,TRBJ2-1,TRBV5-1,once,CASSLVGGGLNEQFF,TGCGCCAGCAGCTTGGTCGGCGGGGGCCTCAATGAGCAGTTCTTC
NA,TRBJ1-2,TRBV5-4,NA,CASSGRSPNYGYTF,TGTGCCAGCAGTGGGAGGAGTCCTAACTATGGCTACACCTTC
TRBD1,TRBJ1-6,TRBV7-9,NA,CASSHREGASPLHF,TGTGCCAGCAGCCACCGGGAGGGGGCTTCACCCCTCCACTTT
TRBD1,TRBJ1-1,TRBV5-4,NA,CASSKSDRAFTEAFF,TGTGCCAGCAGCAAATCGGACAGGGCTTTCACTGAAGCTTTCTTT
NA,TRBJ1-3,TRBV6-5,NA,CASSYTASWGNTIYF,TGTGCCAGCAGTTATACAGCCTCGTGGGGAAACACCATATATTTT
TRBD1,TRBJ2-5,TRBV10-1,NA,CASRPRTGGKETQYF,TGCGCCAGCAGACCACGGACAGGGGGAAAAGAGACCCAGTACTTC
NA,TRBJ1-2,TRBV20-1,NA,CSARGAGYTF,TGCAGTGCAAGGGGTGCTGGCTACACCTTC
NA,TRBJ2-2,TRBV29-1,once,CSVEDPTVNTGELFF,TGCAGCGTTGAAGATCCTACGGTGAACACCGGGGAGCTGTTTTTT
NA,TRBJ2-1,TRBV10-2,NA,CAISGGDEQFF,TGCGCCATCTCCGGGGGTGATGAGCAGTTCTTC
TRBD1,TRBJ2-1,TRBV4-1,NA,CASSQGTGAYNEQFF,TGCGCCAGCAGCCAAGGGACAGGGGCCTACAATGAGCAGTTCTTC
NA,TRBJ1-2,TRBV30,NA,CAWGLAGYGYTF,TGTGCCTGGGGTTTGGCGGGCTATGGCTACACCTTC
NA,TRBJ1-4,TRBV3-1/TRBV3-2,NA,CASSQGSGGEKLFF,TGTGCCAGCAGCCAAGGATCGGGAGGAGAAAAACTGTTTTTT
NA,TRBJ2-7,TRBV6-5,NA,CASSSRQGPTYEQYF,TGTGCCAGCAGTTCCCGGCAGGGGCCTACCTACGAGCAGTACTTC
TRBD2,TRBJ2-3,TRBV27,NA,CASRLAGGGTDTQYF,TGTGCCAGCAGACTAGCGGGGGGGGGCACAGATACGCAGTATTTT
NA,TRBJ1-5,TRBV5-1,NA,CASSSGQRNQPQHF,TGCGCCAGCAGCTCTGGACAGCGCAATCAGCCCCAGCATTTT
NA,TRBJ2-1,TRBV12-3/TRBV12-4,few,CASRTQGYNEQFF,TGTGCCAGTCGAACCCAGGGGTACAATGAGCAGTTCTTC
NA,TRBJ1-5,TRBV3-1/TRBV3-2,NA,CASSHQDQPQHF,TGTGCCAGCAGCCACCAGGATCAGCCCCAGCATTTT
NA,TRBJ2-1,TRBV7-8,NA,CASSLAGVSYNEQFF,TGTGCCAGCAGCTTAGCCGGGGTCTCCTACAATGAGCAGTTCTTC
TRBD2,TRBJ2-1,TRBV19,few,CASSRHRRGKTYNEQFF,TGTGCCAGTAGTAGGCATCGGCGGGGGAAAACTTACAATGAGCAGTTCTTC
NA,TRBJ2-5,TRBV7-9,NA,CASSLAEGQETQYF,TGTGCCAGCAGCTTAGCGGAGGGACAAGAGACCCAGTACTTC
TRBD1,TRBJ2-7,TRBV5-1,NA,CASSFNRDRGLGGRHEQYF,TGCGCCAGCAGCTTCAATCGGGACAGGGGACTCGGGGGGAGGCACGAGCAGTACTTC
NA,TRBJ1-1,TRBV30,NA,CAWSQSQGYTEAFF,TGTGCCTGGAGTCAATCGCAGGGATACACTGAAGCTTTCTTT
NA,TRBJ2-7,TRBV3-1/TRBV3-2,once,CASRDKAYEQYF,TGTGCCAGCCGGGACAAAGCCTACGAGCAGTACTTC
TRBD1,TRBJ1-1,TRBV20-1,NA,CSASSQGGVYTEAFF,TGCAGTGCTAGTAGCCAGGGGGGAGTATACACTGAAGCTTTCTTT
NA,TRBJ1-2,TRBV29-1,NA,CSVASRDSYGYTF,TGCAGCGTTGCGTCACGAGACAGCTATGGCTACACCTTC
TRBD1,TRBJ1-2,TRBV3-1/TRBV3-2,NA,CASSQVVSRGRYYGYTF,TGTGCCAGCAGCCAAGTAGTCTCCAGGGGGCGCTACTATGGCTACACCTTC
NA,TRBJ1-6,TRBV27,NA,CASRNRASGPTTNSPLHF,TGTGCCAGCAGGAACAGGGCGAGCGGTCCCACCACGAATTCACCCCTCCACTTT
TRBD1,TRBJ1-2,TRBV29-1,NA,CSAAARTGMGYTF,TGCAGCGCCGCCGCCAGGACAGGGATGGGCTACACCTTC
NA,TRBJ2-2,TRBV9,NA,CASSRRGNTGELFF,TGTGCCAGCAGCCGCCGGGGGAACACCGGGGAGCTGTTTTTT
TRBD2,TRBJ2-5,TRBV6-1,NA,CASSENGGETQYF,TGTGCCAGCAGTGAAAACGGGGGGGAGACCCAGTACTTC